This TCR beta chain emerged from a study of T cell repertoires in cytomegalovirus infection. Study in general: The study used recently identified HLA-C-restricted and well-studied HLA-B-restricted CMV epitopes. Public TCR beta signatures marked donors with CMV infection and the matching HLA. Study-level findings and limits: Ex vivo, HLA-C-restricted CMV-specific TCR beta clonotypes prevailed over the rest of the response. Summed public TCR beta family frequency identified CMV carriers bearing the relevant HLA.

The CDR3 contains 13 residues. V was pared by 5 bases and J by 2 bases, with 10 bases between. This clonotype was picked up a small number of times. Its antigen is not identified. A single record per CDR3 protein comes from TCRdb applying MiXCR to the reads. The data show about 330,000 distinct CDR3 sequences, approximately 30% seen once. This chain uses TRBV12-3 or TRBV12-4 with TRBJ2-7; D perhaps matches TRBD2 (6 bases). This receptor was identified in a human donor in good health (CMV status not recorded). Some clones in this sample may be carry-over from other donors' samples. Material: cultured PBMCs, obtained from culture after CMV antigen stimulation. This chain's CDR3 is CASSSGPAYEQYF. The CDR3, as DNA: TGTGCCAGCAGTAGCGGGCCCGCCTACGAGCAGTACTTC.